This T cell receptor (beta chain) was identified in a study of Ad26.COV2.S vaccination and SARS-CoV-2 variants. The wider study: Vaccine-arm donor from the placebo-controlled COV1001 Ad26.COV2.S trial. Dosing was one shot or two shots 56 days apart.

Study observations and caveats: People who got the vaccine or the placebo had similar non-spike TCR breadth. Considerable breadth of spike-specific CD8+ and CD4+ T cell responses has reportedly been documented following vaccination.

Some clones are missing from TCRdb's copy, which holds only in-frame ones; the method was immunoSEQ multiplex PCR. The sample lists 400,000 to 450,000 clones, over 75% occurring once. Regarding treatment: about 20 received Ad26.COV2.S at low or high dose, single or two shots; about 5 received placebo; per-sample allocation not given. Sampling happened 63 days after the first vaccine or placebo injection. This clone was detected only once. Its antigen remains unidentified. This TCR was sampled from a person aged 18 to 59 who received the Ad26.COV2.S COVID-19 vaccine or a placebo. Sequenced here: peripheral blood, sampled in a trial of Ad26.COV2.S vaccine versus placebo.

The CDR3 loop reads CASSLSVVEAFF. The CDR3 nucleotides read TGTGCCAGCAGCTTGAGTGTGGTTGAAGCTTTCTTT. The chain carries TRBV5-8 and TRBJ1-1; D ambiguous. V was shortened by 1 base and J by 7 bases, with 8 bases between the two germline ends. The CDR3 contains 12 residues. From germline, CDR1 is SGHTS and CDR2 YDEGEE.